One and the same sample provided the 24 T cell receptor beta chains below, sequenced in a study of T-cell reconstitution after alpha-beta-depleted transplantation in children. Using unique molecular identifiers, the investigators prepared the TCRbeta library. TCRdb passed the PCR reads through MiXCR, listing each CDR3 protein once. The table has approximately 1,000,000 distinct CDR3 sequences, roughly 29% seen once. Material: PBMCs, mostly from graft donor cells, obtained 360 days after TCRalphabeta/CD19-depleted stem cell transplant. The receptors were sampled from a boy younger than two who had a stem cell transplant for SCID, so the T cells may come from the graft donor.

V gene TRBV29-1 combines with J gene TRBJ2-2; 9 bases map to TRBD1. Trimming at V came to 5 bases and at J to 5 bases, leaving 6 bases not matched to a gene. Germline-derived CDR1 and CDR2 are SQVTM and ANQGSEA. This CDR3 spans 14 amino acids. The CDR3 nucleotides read TGCAGCGTTCAACCGGGACAGGGAACCGGGGAGCTGTTTTTT. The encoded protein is CSVQPGQGTGELFF.

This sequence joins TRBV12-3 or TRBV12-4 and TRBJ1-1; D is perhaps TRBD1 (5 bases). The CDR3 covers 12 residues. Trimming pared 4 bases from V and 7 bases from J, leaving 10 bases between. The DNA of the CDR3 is TGTGCCAGCAGTTACGGCAGGGTTGAAGCTTTCTTT. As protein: CASSYGRVEAFF.

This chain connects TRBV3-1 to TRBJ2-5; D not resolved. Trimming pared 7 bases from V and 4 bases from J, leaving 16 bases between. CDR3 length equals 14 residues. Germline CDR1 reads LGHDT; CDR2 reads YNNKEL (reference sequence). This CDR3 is CASNNGGLRETQYF. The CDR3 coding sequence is TGTGCCAGCAACAACGGTGGATTGAGAGAGACCCAGTACTTC.

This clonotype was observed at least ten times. The chain's CDR3 is CSVGRQVAEQYF. CDR3 DNA: TGCAGCGTTGGGCGACAGGTTGCCGAGCAGTACTTC. The chain combines TRBV29-1 with TRBJ2-7; a possible D gene is TRBD1 (6 bases). The CDR3 loop spans 12 amino acids. The germline V gene encodes CDR1 SQVTM and CDR2 ANQGSEA. V lost 4 bases and J lost 6, with 13 bases in between.

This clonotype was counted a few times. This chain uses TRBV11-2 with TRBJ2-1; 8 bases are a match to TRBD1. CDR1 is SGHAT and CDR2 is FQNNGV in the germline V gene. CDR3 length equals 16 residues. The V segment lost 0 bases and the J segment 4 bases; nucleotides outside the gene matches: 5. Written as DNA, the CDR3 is TGTGCCAGCAGCTTAGATGGGACAGGTCTTTACAATGAGCAGTTCTTC. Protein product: CASSLDGTGLYNEQFF.

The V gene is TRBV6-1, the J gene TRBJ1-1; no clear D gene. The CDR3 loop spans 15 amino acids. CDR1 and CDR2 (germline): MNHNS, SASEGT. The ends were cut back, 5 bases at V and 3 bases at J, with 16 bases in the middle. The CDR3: CASSKGPQSYTEAFF. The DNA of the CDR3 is TGTGCCAGCAGTAAGGGCCCTCAGTCGTACACTGAAGCTTTCTTT.

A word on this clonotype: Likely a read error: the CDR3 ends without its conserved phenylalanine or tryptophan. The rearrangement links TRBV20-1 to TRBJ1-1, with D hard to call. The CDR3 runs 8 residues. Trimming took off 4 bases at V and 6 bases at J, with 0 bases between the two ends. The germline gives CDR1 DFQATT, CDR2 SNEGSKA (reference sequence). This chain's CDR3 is CSATEAFC. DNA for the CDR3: TGCAGTGCTACTGAAGCTTTCTGT.

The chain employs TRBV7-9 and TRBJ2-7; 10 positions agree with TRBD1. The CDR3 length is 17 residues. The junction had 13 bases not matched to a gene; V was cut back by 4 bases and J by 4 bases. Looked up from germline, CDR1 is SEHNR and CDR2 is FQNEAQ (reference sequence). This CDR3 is CASSSLLGQGVTYEQYF. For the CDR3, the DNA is TGTGCCAGCAGCTCCTTACTTGGACAGGGGGTGACTTACGAGCAGTACTTC.

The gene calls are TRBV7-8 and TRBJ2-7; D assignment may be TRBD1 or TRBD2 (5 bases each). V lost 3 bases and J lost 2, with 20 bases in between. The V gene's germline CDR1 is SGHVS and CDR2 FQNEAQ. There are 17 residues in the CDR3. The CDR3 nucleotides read TGTGCCAGCAGCTTGCCTGGGGGAACGGGGTCTCCCTACGAGCAGTACTTC. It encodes CASSLPGGTGSPYEQYF.

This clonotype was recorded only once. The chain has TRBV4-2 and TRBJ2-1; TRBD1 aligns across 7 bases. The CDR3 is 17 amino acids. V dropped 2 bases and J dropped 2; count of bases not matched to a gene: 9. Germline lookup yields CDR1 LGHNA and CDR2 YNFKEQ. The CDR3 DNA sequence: TGTGCCAGCAGCCAAATAGGGACAGTGATTACCTACAATGAGCAGTTCTTC. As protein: CASSQIGTVITYNEQFF.

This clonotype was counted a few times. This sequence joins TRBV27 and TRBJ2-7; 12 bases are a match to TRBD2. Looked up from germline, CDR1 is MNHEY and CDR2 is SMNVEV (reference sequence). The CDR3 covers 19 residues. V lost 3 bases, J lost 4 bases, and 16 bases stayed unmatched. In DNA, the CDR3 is TGTGCCAGCAGTTTGGAGGGACGGCTAGCGGGGGGGCCCCATTACGAGCAGTACTTC. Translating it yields CASSLEGRLAGGPHYEQYF.

CDR3 sequence reads: CASRLKGPLWTAYEQYF. The CDR3 DNA reads TGTGCCAGCAGACTGAAGGGACCACTTTGGACAGCCTACGAGCAGTACTTC. The rearrangement uses TRBV6-1 and TRBJ2-7; TRBD1 might be the D (6 bases). The germline V gene encodes CDR1 MNHNS and CDR2 SASEGT. The length of the CDR3 is 17 residues. The ends were cut back, 6 bases at V and 2 bases at J, with 23 bases in the middle.

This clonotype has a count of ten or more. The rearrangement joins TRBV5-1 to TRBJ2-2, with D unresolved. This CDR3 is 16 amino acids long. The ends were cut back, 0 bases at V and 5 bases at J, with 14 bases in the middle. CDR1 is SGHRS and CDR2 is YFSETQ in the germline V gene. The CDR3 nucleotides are TGCGCCAGCAGCTTGGACGGGCTAGTTGGAACCGGGGAGCTGTTTTTT. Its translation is CASSLDGLVGTGELFF. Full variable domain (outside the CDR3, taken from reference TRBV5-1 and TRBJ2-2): KAGVTQTPRYLIKTRGQQVTLSCSPISGHRSVSWYQQTPGQGLQFLFEYFSETQRNKGNFPGRFSGRQFSNSRSEMNVSTLELGDSALYLCASSLDGLVGTGELFFGEGSRLTVL.

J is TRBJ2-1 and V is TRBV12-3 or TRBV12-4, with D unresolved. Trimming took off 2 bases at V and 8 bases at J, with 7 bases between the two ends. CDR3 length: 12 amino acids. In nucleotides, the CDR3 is TGTGCCAGCAGTTTACTCGGCTATGAGCAGTTCTTC. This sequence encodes CASSLLGYEQFF.

The CDR3 protein is CASSLEGGGTGELFF. CDR3 sequence (DNA): TGTGCCAGCAGCTTAGAGGGGGGGGGTACCGGGGAGCTGTTTTTT. This chain connects TRBV11-2 to TRBJ2-2; 7 nucleotides match TRBD2. Germline V lookup: CDR1 SGHAT, CDR2 FQNNGV. The CDR3 is 15 amino acids. After removal of 0 bases from V and 5 bases from J, the junction contained 3 bases not matched to a gene.

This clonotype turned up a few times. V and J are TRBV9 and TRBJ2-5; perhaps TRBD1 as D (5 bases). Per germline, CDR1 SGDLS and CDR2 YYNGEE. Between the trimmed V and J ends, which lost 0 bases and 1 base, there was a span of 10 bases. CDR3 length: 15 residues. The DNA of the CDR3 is TGTGCCAGCAGCGTAGGACAGATTATCCAAGAGACCCAGTACTTC. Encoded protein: CASSVGQIIQETQYF.

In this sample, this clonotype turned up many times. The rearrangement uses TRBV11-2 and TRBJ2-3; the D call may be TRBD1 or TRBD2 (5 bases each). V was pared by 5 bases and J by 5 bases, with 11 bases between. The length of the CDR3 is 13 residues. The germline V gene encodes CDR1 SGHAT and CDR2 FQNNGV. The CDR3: CASSPAGGDTQYF. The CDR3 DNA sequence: TGTGCCAGCAGCCCTGCTGGGGGAGATACGCAGTATTTT. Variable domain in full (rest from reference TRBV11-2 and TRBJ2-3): EAGVAQSPRYKIIEKRQSVAFWCNPISGHATLYWYQQILGQGPKLLIQFQNNGVVDDSQLPKDRFSAERLKGVDSTLKIQPAKLEDSAVYLCASSPAGGDTQYFGPGTRLTVL.

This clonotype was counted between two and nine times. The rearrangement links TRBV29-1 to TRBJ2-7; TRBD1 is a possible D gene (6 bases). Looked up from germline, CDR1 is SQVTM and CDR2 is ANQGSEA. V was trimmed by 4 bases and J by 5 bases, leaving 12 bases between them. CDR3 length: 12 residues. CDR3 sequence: CSVGQAGDEQYF. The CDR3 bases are TGCAGCGTTGGACAGGCCGGAGACGAGCAGTACTTC.

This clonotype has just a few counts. CDR3 sequence: CASSLESENIQYF. Here the CDR3 DNA reads TGTGCCAGCAGCTTGGAATCCGAAAACATTCAGTACTTC. This chain links TRBV5-5 with TRBJ2-4, with D unresolved. This CDR3 is built from 13 residues. V lost 0 bases and J 5 bases, leaving 6 bases between the germline ends. Germline V gene data show CDR1 as SGHKS and CDR2 as YYEKEE (reference sequence).

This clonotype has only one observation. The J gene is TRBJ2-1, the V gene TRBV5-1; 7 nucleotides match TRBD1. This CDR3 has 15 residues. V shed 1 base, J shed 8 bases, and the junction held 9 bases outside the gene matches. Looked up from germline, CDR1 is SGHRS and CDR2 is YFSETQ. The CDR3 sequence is CASSLRTGKQDEQFF. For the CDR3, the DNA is TGCGCCAGCAGCTTGAGGACAGGAAAGCAAGATGAGCAGTTCTTC.

The DNA of the CDR3 is TGCGCCAGCAGCTTGAAAGCCTCTGGAAACACCATATATTTT. It encodes CASSLKASGNTIYF. V usage is TRBV5-1 and J usage is TRBJ1-3; the D is unclear. This CDR3 contains 14 residues. V gave up 1 base and J gave up 0 bases, with 5 bases separating them. CDR1 is SGHRS, CDR2 YFSETQ, per germline.

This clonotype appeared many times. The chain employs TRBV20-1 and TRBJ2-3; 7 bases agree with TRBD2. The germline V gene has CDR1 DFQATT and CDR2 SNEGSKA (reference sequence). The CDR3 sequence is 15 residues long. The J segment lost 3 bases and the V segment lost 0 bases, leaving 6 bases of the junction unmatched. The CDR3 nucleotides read TGCAGTGCTAGAGATCTTAAGCGGGGTACAGATACGCAGTATTTT. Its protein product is CSARDLKRGTDTQYF.

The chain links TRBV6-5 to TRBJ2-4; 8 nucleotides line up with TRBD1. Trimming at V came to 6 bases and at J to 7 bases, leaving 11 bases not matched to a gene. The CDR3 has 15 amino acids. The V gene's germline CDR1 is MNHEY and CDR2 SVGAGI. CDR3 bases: TGTGCCAGCAGCCGAAATGGCCGGGACAGGAACATTCAGTACTTC. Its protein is CASSRNGRDRNIQYF.

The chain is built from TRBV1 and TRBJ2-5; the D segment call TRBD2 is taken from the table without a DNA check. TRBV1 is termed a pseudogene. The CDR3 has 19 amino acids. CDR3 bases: TGCACCAGCAGCCAAGATAGCCCCCGCGGGGGGGCCGAGAGGGAGACCCAGTACTTC. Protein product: CTSSQDSPRGGAERETQYF.